The 8 T cell receptor beta chains below come from one sample, sequenced in a study of regulatory T cells in long-lasting Graves disease. Described time point: newly diagnosed GD, antithyroid drugs for less than 3 months. Following extraction of RNA from PBMCs, that RNA was used to make the TCR library. Arm-PCR of CDR3 regions and iRepertoire HTBI primers were the basis on which TCR beta libraries were built. MiXCR, run by TCRdb on the multiplex PCR reads, gives a single entry per CDR3 protein. The sample includes under 450,000 distinct CDR3 sequences, 15% to 20% of them seen just once. In addition, the sample was reused for a study of T cells in Graves' hyperthyroidism and ophthalmopathy.

The specimen comprised peripheral blood mononuclear cells (PBMCs), sampled at new diagnosis, from a patient treated with antithyroid drugs. These receptors all stem from a woman aged 18-30 years with Graves disease.

This clonotype occurred many times. The rearrangement uses TRBV7-9 and TRBJ2-3; 10 positions agree with TRBD2. CDR1 is SEHNR and CDR2 is FQNEAQ in the germline V gene (reference sequence). The CDR3 runs 15 residues. Germline trimming cut 6 bases from V and 4 bases from J; bases unmatched to any gene: 7. CDR3 residues: CASSQRGGGADTQYF. The CDR3 DNA is TGTGCCAGCAGTCAGCGGGGGGGAGGTGCAGATACGCAGTATTTT.

This clonotype showed up many times. The chain is built from TRBV7-9 and TRBJ2-5; TRBD2 aligns across 9 bases. Trimming cost V 4 bases and J 2 bases; bases outside gene matches: 20. This CDR3 is built from 20 residues. Germline CDR1 SEHNR, CDR2 FQNEAQ (reference sequence). The CDR3 DNA is TGTGCCAGCAGCTGGAGAGTTAGGGGCGCTAGCGGGAAGCGGCAAGAGACCCAGTACTTC. Translated, it gives CASSWRVRGASGKRQETQYF.

Concerning this clonotype itself: The germline gene is not matched at one end of the junction; a read error may be the cause. The chain is built from TRBV2 and TRBJ1-6; no clear D gene. The V gene's germline CDR1 is SNHLY and CDR2 FYNNEI. This CDR3 comprises 15 residues. CDR3 residues: CAGSRDEWDNSPLHF. In DNA form, the CDR3 reads TGTGCCGGCAGTCGCGATGAGTGGGATAATTCACCCCTCCACTTT.

This clonotype has only a few counts. V is TRBV6-1 and J is TRBJ2-7; 7 bases are shared with TRBD2. The CDR3 consists of 17 residues. Trimming at V came to 3 bases and at J to 7 bases, leaving 18 bases not matched to a gene. Germline CDR1 MNHNS, CDR2 SASEGT. DNA of the CDR3: TGTGCCAGCAGTGACTACCCGGCGTTGCGGGAGCGTCGGGAGCAGTACTTC. It codes for CASSDYPALRERREQYF.

This clonotype has at least ten counts. The chain recombines TRBV4-1 with TRBJ1-6; D gene uncertain. Germline lookup yields CDR1 MGHRA and CDR2 YSYEKL. Trimming removed 9 bases from V and 11 bases from J, with 2 bases in between. The CDR3 extends over 8 amino acids. This chain's CDR3 is CARPPLHF. The CDR3 region has the DNA TGCGCCAGGCCACCCCTCCACTTT.

In this sample, this clonotype turned up many times. This CDR3 is CASSSFIYEQYF. The CDR3, as DNA: TGTGCCAGCAGCTCCTTCATCTACGAGCAGTACTTC. The V call is TRBV11-2, the J call TRBJ2-7; no reliable D call. There are 12 residues in the CDR3. Germline CDR1 reads SGHAT; CDR2 reads FQNNGV. V gave up 4 bases and J gave up 3 bases, with 7 bases separating them.

The chain is built from TRBV19 and TRBJ1-1; weak D call: TRBD1 (6 bases). The V end was cut by 4 bases, the J end by 4 bases, with 13 bases between. The CDR3 loop spans 14 amino acids. CDR1 LNHDA and CDR2 SQIVND come from the germline V gene (reference sequence). Here the CDR3 DNA reads TGTGCCAGTAGTAATGGGGGGCGCGGCACTGAAGCTTTCTTT. This sequence encodes CASSNGGRGTEAFF.

This rearrangement joins TRBV19 to TRBJ2-2; 10 bases match TRBD1. There are 13 residues in the CDR3. V shed 6 bases and J 9 bases; nucleotides not matched to a gene: 4. The germline gives CDR1 LNHDA, CDR2 SQIVND (reference sequence). The CDR3, as DNA: TGTGCCAGTAGCGACAGGGGGCTCAGGGAGCTGTTTTTT. Translating gives CASSDRGLRELFF.